These T cell receptor beta chains were read from a single sample in a study of T cell responses to AZD1222 COVID-19 vaccine. The table came from immunoSEQ multiplex PCR; TCRdb's copy has only in-frame clones and leaves some out. The table records 100,000 or so clones, more than 75% of them present only once. The sample consisted of peripheral blood, taken on day 0 of AZD1222 vaccination. All receptors come from an adult in good health. Both conserved end residues are part of each CDR3. Fields, in order: clone size, D gene, V gene, J gene, CDR3 DNA, CDR3 protein. A D gene is named only where the DNA matches it firmly. Only part of the rows carry a size: once, few, many, or a class if the clone is expanded.

size: .; D: .; V: TRBV28; J: TRBJ1-2; DNA: TGTGCCAGCAGTTTATGGGCAGGTTTTTATGGCTACACCTTC; CDR3: CASSLWAGFYGYTF
size: .; D: .; V: TRBV9; J: TRBJ1-4; DNA: TGTGCCAGCAGCAGGGGGAGGGATGCGGCGGAAAAACTGTTTTTT; CDR3: CASSRGRDAAEKLFF
size: once; D: TRBD2; V: TRBV27; J: TRBJ2-5; DNA: TGTGCCAGCAGGGGACTAGCGGGAGGGGAGACCCAGTACTTC; CDR3: CASRGLAGGETQYF
size: .; D: .; V: TRBV18; J: TRBJ2-1; DNA: TGTGCCAGCTCCAGGACCAACTCCTACAATGAGCAGTTCTTC; CDR3: CASSRTNSYNEQFF
size: once; D: .; V: TRBV7-8; J: TRBJ2-3; DNA: TGTGCCAGCAGCTTCGAAGCGGCACAGTTGACCCGCACAGATACGCAGTATTTT; CDR3: CASSFEAAQLTRTDTQYF
size: .; D: .; V: TRBV7-9; J: TRBJ1-2; DNA: TGTGCCAGCAGCTTAGTAGCTAACTATGGCTACACCTTC; CDR3: CASSLVANYGYTF
size: once; D: TRBD1; V: TRBV18; J: TRBJ1-5; DNA: TGTGCCAGCTCATACACAGGGGACAATCAGCCCCAGCATTTT; CDR3: CASSYTGDNQPQHF
size: .; D: TRBD1; V: TRBV28; J: TRBJ1-2; DNA: TGTGCCAGCAGTTTTGGACAGGCGATGGGCTACACCTTC; CDR3: CASSFGQAMGYTF
size: .; D: .; V: TRBV7-2; J: TRBJ1-2; DNA: TGTGCCAGCAGCTTGGAAGGGGCCTCCCTTAGGGATGGCTACACCTTC; CDR3: CASSLEGASLRDGYTF
size: many; D: .; V: TRBV7-2; J: TRBJ1-2; DNA: TGTGCCAGCAGCGAGGGGGCTAACTATGGCTACACCTTC; CDR3: CASSEGANYGYTF
size: once; D: .; V: TRBV9; J: TRBJ1-4; DNA: TGTGCCAGCAGCGTAGCGTCAGGGACCGAAAAACTGTTTTTT; CDR3: CASSVASGTEKLFF
size: .; D: TRBD1; V: TRBV12-3/TRBV12-4; J: TRBJ1-1; DNA: TGTGCCAGCAGTTCGACAGGGGGAACTGAAGCTTTCTTT; CDR3: CASSSTGGTEAFF
size: .; D: TRBD2; V: TRBV10-1; J: TRBJ2-1; DNA: TGCGCCAACGGGACTAGCGGGAGGCACAATGAGCAGTTCTTC; CDR3: CANGTSGRHNEQFF
size: .; D: TRBD2; V: TRBV7-2; J: TRBJ2-5; DNA: TGTGCCAGCAGCTTTGGGCCTAGCGGGCAAGAGACCCAGTACTTC; CDR3: CASSFGPSGQETQYF
size: .; D: TRBD1; V: TRBV7-8; J: TRBJ1-1; DNA: TGTGCCAGCAGCCCTAGACAGGGGGTGAACACTGAAGCTTTCTTT; CDR3: CASSPRQGVNTEAFF
size: .; D: .; V: TRBV28; J: TRBJ1-1; DNA: TGTGCCAGCGGGGATAATATGAACACTGAAGCTTTCTTT; CDR3: CASGDNMNTEAFF
size: .; D: TRBD1; V: TRBV3-1/TRBV3-2; J: TRBJ1-2; DNA: TGTGCCAGCAGCCAAGATCTGGGACAGGAGAATTTCTATGGCTACACCTTC; CDR3: CASSQDLGQENFYGYTF
size: .; D: .; V: TRBV4-3; J: TRBJ1-6; DNA: TGCGCCAGCAGCCAAGATTGGCTACGGGAGAATTCACCCCTCCACTTT; CDR3: CASSQDWLRENSPLHF
size: .; D: .; V: TRBV19; J: TRBJ1-3; DNA: TGTGCCAGTAGTGTCACAACGAGCTCTGGAAACACCATATATTTT; CDR3: CASSVTTSSGNTIYF
size: .; D: TRBD2; V: TRBV19; J: TRBJ2-1; DNA: TGTGCCAGTAGTACACTCGGGACTAGCGGGATCAACCCCGTGGGGCAGTTCTTC; CDR3: CASSTLGTSGINPVGQFF
size: .; D: .; V: TRBV2; J: TRBJ2-7; DNA: TGTGCCAGCAGTGCCAACGCCCAGGGTAAGGAGCAGTACTTC; CDR3: CASSANAQGKEQYF
size: .; D: .; V: TRBV7-2; J: TRBJ1-1; DNA: TGTGCCAGCAGCTATCAGGGACTTGAAGCTTTCTTT; CDR3: CASSYQGLEAFF
size: once; D: .; V: TRBV19; J: TRBJ1-5; DNA: TGTGCCTCAGTGTCACACGGTCGGGGGAGGCGAGATCAGCCCCAGCATTTT; CDR3: CASVSHGRGRRDQPQHF
size: .; D: .; V: TRBV24-1; J: TRBJ2-7; DNA: TGTGCCACCAGTGACGCGCAAGGGACTGGCTACGAGCAGTACTTC; CDR3: CATSDAQGTGYEQYF
size: .; D: TRBD2; V: TRBV7-2; J: TRBJ2-7; DNA: TGTGCCAGCAGCTGGCCAGAGCGGGAGTTCACCTACGAGCAGTACTTC; CDR3: CASSWPEREFTYEQYF
size: .; D: TRBD1; V: TRBV19; J: TRBJ1-5; DNA: TGTGCCAGTGACGCGGACAGGGGCAATCAGCCCCAGCATTTT; CDR3: CASDADRGNQPQHF
size: .; D: TRBD2; V: TRBV7-9; J: TRBJ2-7; DNA: TGTGCCAGCAGCTTTAGCGGGGTCAGCTCCTACGAGCAGTACTTC; CDR3: CASSFSGVSSYEQYF
size: .; D: .; V: TRBV19; J: TRBJ2-7; DNA: TGTGCCAGTAGTGCAATCCAGGGGAACGAGCAGTACTTC; CDR3: CASSAIQGNEQYF
size: .; D: .; V: TRBV4-3; J: TRBJ1-3; DNA: TGCGCCAGCAGCCAGGACCGTCTTAGATCTGGAAACACCATATATTTT; CDR3: CASSQDRLRSGNTIYF
size: .; D: TRBD1; V: TRBV7-8; J: TRBJ1-6; DNA: TGTGCCAGCAGCACGGACAGGGTCCCCTATAATTCACCCCTCCACTTT; CDR3: CASSTDRVPYNSPLHF
size: .; D: .; V: TRBV19; J: TRBJ2-7; DNA: TGTGCCAGTAGCAGGGACTTCTTCTCCTACGAGCAGTACTTC; CDR3: CASSRDFFSYEQYF
size: once; D: TRBD1; V: TRBV5-4; J: TRBJ2-1; DNA: TGTGCCAGCAGCTTGGGACAGGGATTAGGGAATGAGCAGTTCTTC; CDR3: CASSLGQGLGNEQFF
size: few; D: .; V: TRBV7-9; J: TRBJ2-2; DNA: TGTGCCAGCAGCCGACCTCAGGGAAGGAACACCGGGGAGCTGTTTTTT; CDR3: CASSRPQGRNTGELFF
size: .; D: .; V: TRBV9; J: TRBJ2-1; DNA: TGTGCCAGCAGCCAGACCCACTTGGGTAATGAGCAGTTCTTC; CDR3: CASSQTHLGNEQFF
size: .; D: .; V: TRBV9; J: TRBJ2-5; DNA: TGTGCCAGCAGCGTAGACAGTCCCCGGGAGACCCAGTACTTC; CDR3: CASSVDSPRETQYF
size: .; D: .; V: TRBV10-3; J: TRBJ2-1; DNA: TGTGCCATCAGTGAGAGGAGGGACCAGTTCTTC; CDR3: CAISERRDQFF
size: .; D: TRBD1; V: TRBV5-4; J: TRBJ1-2; DNA: TGTGCCAGCAGCGCCCAAGCAGGGGGCGTCTATGGCTACACCTTC; CDR3: CASSAQAGGVYGYTF
size: once; D: .; V: TRBV18; J: TRBJ2-7; DNA: TGTGCCAGCTCACCGACTCAAGGGTTCTACGAGCAGTACTTC; CDR3: CASSPTQGFYEQYF
size: .; D: TRBD2; V: TRBV4-3; J: TRBJ2-1; DNA: TGCGCCAGCAGCCAACGACTAGCGGGAAGCAATGAGCAGTTCTTC; CDR3: CASSQRLAGSNEQFF
size: .; D: .; V: TRBV28; J: TRBJ1-5; DNA: TGTGCCAGCAGTTTCAGGGGACAAAGCAATCAGCCCCAGCATTTT; CDR3: CASSFRGQSNQPQHF
size: .; D: TRBD1; V: TRBV28; J: TRBJ1-2; DNA: TGTGCCAGCCTTAACAGGGGGAATGGCTACACCTTC; CDR3: CASLNRGNGYTF
size: .; D: TRBD2; V: TRBV28; J: TRBJ2-1; DNA: TGTGCCAGCACTCTCAGCGGACTAGCGGTCAATGAGCAGTTCTTC; CDR3: CASTLSGLAVNEQFF
size: .; D: TRBD1; V: TRBV29-1; J: TRBJ1-6; DNA: TGCAGCGTTGAAGTACGGGGGTCGGGACAGAGCAATTCACCCCTCCACTTT; CDR3: CSVEVRGSGQSNSPLHF
size: .; D: .; V: TRBV28; J: TRBJ1-6; DNA: TGTGCCACCTCCGGGACACATAATTCACCCCTCCACTTT; CDR3: CATSGTHNSPLHF
size: .; D: .; V: TRBV15; J: TRBJ1-5; DNA: TGTGCCACCAGCAGAATGGTCAGGGGAAGGGTTGGCAATCAGCCCCAGCATTTT; CDR3: CATSRMVRGRVGNQPQHF
size: .; D: .; V: TRBV10-2; J: TRBJ2-7; DNA: TGCGCCAGCAGTGAACCCAGTGGGGGGCGGCTCTACGAGCAGTACTTC; CDR3: CASSEPSGGRLYEQYF
size: .; D: .; V: TRBV12-3/TRBV12-4; J: TRBJ1-1; DNA: TGTGCCAGCAGTGCACAGGTGGACACTGAAGCTTTCTTT; CDR3: CASSAQVDTEAFF
size: .; D: .; V: TRBV5-4; J: TRBJ1-1; DNA: TGTGCCAGCAGTAAAGATAAGGTGATTGAAGCTTTCTTT; CDR3: CASSKDKVIEAFF
size: .; D: .; V: TRBV4-3; J: TRBJ1-2; DNA: TGCGCCAGCAGCCAAGATTGGGCAGGGACAATCTACACCTTC; CDR3: CASSQDWAGTIYTF
size: once; D: .; V: TRBV7-8; J: TRBJ1-1; DNA: TGTGCCAGCAGCTTAGCCGGGGGCTGGAGTGAAGCTTTCTTT; CDR3: CASSLAGGWSEAFF
size: .; D: .; V: TRBV19; J: TRBJ2-5; DNA: TGTGCCAGTAACGGACGACCTCAAGAGACCCAGTACTTC; CDR3: CASNGRPQETQYF
size: .; D: .; V: TRBV5-6; J: TRBJ1-2; DNA: TGTGCCAGCAGCTTGTTGGGGAACTATGGCTACACCTTC; CDR3: CASSLLGNYGYTF